The 24 T cell receptor beta chains below all came from one sample that was sequenced in a study of shared clonotypes between healthy human individuals. Naive CD8 cells, CD45RO-negative and positively selected for CCR7, excluded terminally differentiated effector memory CD45RA+ cells. Repertoires were generated with immunoSEQ multiplex PCR, while TCRdb's copy carries only in-frame clones and drops some. The data contain around 1.9 million clones, under 95% of them singletons. The sequencing sample was made of naive CD8+ T cells from PBMCs. These receptors all come from a man aged 18-30 years in good health. Some clones in this sample may be carry-over from other donors' samples.

This chain links TRBV28 with TRBJ2-3, with 9 bases identical to TRBD1. The germline CDR1 and CDR2 sequences are MDHEN and SYDVKM. Trimming took 2 bases from V and 4 from J; bases not matched to a gene: 4. The CDR3 contains 15 residues. The CDR3 protein is CASSLRDRVSDTQYF. The CDR3 DNA sequence: TGTGCCAGCAGTTTAAGGGACAGGGTTTCAGATACGCAGTATTTT.

The V call is TRBV27, the J call TRBJ2-6, with 10 positions matching TRBD1. Looked up from germline, CDR1 is MNHEY and CDR2 is SMNVEV (reference sequence). The ends lost 1 base at V and 3 bases at J; junction bases unmatched: 9. The CDR3 length is 19 residues. The CDR3 here is CASSLYVPGQGLGANVLTF. DNA of the CDR3: TGTGCCAGCAGTTTATACGTCCCGGGACAGGGGCTTGGGGCCAACGTCCTGACTTTC.

The rearrangement joins TRBV7-2 to TRBJ2-3; D perhaps matches TRBD1 (7 bases). Trimming took 3 bases from V and 2 from J, leaving 21 bases between them. Germline lookup yields CDR1 SGHTA and CDR2 FQGNSA. This CDR3 region has 18 residues. The CDR3 DNA reads as TGTGCCAGCAGCTTTCGACAGGGATGGCGGGATATCACAGATACGCAGTATTTT. It specifies CASSFRQGWRDITDTQYF.

This clone showed up just once. This chain uses TRBV10-2 with TRBJ2-7; TRBD2 might be the D (6 bases). The CDR3 extends over 14 amino acids. Per germline, CDR1 WSHSY and CDR2 SAAADI. The V end was cut by 2 bases, the J end by 4 bases, with 12 bases between. Here the CDR3 reads CASSEAGKYYEQYF. The CDR3 DNA reads TGCGCCAGCAGTGAGGCGGGAAAGTATTACGAGCAGTACTTC.

The chain uses TRBV7-9 and TRBJ2-7, with D possibly TRBD2 on 6 matching bases. Germline assignment: CDR1 SEHNR and CDR2 FQNEAQ (reference sequence). V was pared by 2 bases and J by 4 bases, with 21 bases between. The CDR3 runs to 17 residues. In DNA form, the CDR3 reads TGTGCCAGCAGCTTAATCGCGCGGGGAAGTTCAATGTACGAGCAGTACTTC. Its translation is CASSLIARGSSMYEQYF.

This chain connects TRBV14 to TRBJ2-7; 8 bases are a match to TRBD1. Trimming cost V 1 base and J 6 bases; bases outside gene matches: 2. The CDR3 length is 13 residues. The germline V gene encodes CDR1 SGHDN and CDR2 FVKESK. CDR3 bases: TGTGCCAGCAGCCAAGGGACAGGGCGCGAGCAGTACTTC. Its protein is CASSQGTGREQYF.

The rearrangement joins TRBV19 to TRBJ2-3; D call uncertain. Germline assignment: CDR1 LNHDA and CDR2 SQIVND (reference sequence). Between the trimmed V and J ends, which lost 0 bases and 1 base, there was a span of 11 bases. This CDR3 contains 16 residues. The CDR3 region has the DNA TGTGCCAGTAGTATAGACCCAGACATCGGCACAGATACGCAGTATTTT. Protein: CASSIDPDIGTDTQYF.

This chain uses TRBV7-9 with TRBJ1-2; no clear D gene. The germline V gene has CDR1 SEHNR and CDR2 FQNEAQ (reference sequence). CDR3 length equals 12 residues. Trimming pared 2 bases from V and 6 bases from J, leaving 7 bases between. The CDR3 DNA sequence: TGTGCCAGCAGCTTATTGGCGGATGGCTACACCTTC. It codes for CASSLLADGYTF.

This chain connects TRBV5-6 to TRBJ2-7; weak D call: TRBD2 (5 bases). V lost 0 bases and J 4 bases, leaving 11 bases between the germline ends. CDR1 and CDR2 (germline): SGHDT, YYEEEE. The CDR3 sequence is 14 residues long. CDR3 nucleotides: TGTGCCAGCAGCTTGGGGGCTAGCATGTACGAGCAGTACTTC. Translated: CASSLGASMYEQYF.

This clone was seen only a few times. The chain carries TRBV4-3 and TRBJ2-5; D gene uncertain. CDR3 length: 13 amino acids. CDR1 LGHNA and CDR2 YSLEER come from the germline V gene. Trimming pared 0 bases from V and 2 bases from J, leaving 4 bases between. In DNA, the CDR3 is TGCGCCAGCAGCCAAGACAGTCAAGAGACCCAGTACTTC. Amino acids: CASSQDSQETQYF.

The chain uses TRBV11-3 and TRBJ2-2; tentatively, D is TRBD1 (6 bases). The CDR3 is made up of 15 amino acids. The germline gives CDR1 SGHNT, CDR2 YENEEA. V was pared by 3 bases and J by 4 bases, with 12 bases between. The CDR3 DNA is TGTGCCAGCAGCTTCAGGGGATCGGGCACCGGGGAGCTGTTTTTT. It codes for CASSFRGSGTGELFF.

The CDR3 DNA reads as TGTGCCAGTAGTATAGGGCAGCCTTCCGGCTATGGCTACACCTTC. Translating gives CASSIGQPSGYGYTF. The chain links TRBV19 to TRBJ1-2; D is uncertain. This CDR3 has 15 residues. Deletions cut 1 base from V and 4 bases from J, with 13 bases between. Germline V gene data show CDR1 as LNHDA and CDR2 as SQIVND (reference sequence).

The chain joins TRBV30 to TRBJ2-7, with 11 nucleotides matching TRBD1. V gave up 0 bases and J gave up 7 bases; unmatched junction bases: 5. CDR1 and CDR2 from the germline V gene are GTSNPN and SVGIG (reference sequence). CDR3 size: 14 residues. The CDR3 region is CAWSVRTGGLEQYF. CDR3 coding DNA: TGTGCCTGGAGTGTACGGACAGGGGGCCTTGAGCAGTACTTC.

The chain is built from TRBV7-2 and TRBJ2-5; 8 bases are shared with TRBD1. Germline trimming cut 1 base from V and 5 bases from J; bases unmatched to any gene: 18. CDR1 is SGHTA, CDR2 FQGNSA, per germline. This CDR3 comprises 19 residues. CDR3 amino acids: CASSLGVWDRTTRGETQYF. DNA of the CDR3: TGTGCCAGCAGCTTAGGGGTCTGGGACAGGACTACGCGAGGCGAGACCCAGTACTTC.

The chain recombines TRBV2 with TRBJ1-4, with 8 positions matching TRBD1. Germline V gene sequence: CDR1 SNHLY, CDR2 FYNNEI. Trimming removed 1 base from V and 11 bases from J; junction bases left unmatched: 9. The CDR3 runs 15 residues. The CDR3 loop is CASSEEIQGAGKLFF. The CDR3 DNA reads TGTGCCAGCAGTGAAGAGATCCAGGGGGCGGGTAAACTGTTTTTT.

This rearrangement joins TRBV19 to TRBJ1-5; D is undetermined. Trimming stripped 2 bases from V and 3 bases from J, with 11 bases between. Germline-derived CDR1 and CDR2 are LNHDA and SQIVND (reference sequence). The CDR3 extends over 15 amino acids. The CDR3 spells CASSIPGGHNQPQHF. For the CDR3, the DNA is TGTGCCAGTAGTATACCGGGAGGGCACAATCAGCCCCAGCATTTT. Together with reference TRBV19 and TRBJ1-5, the CDR3 gives the full variable domain: DGGITQSPKYLFRKEGQNVTLSCEQNLNHDAMYWYRQDPGQGLRLIYYSQIVNDFQKGDIAEGYSVSREKKESFPLTVTSAQKNPTAFYLCASSIPGGHNQPQHFGDGTRLSIL.

The chain employs TRBV14 and TRBJ2-7; D not resolved. Trimming removed 0 bases at V and 5 bases at J, with 14 bases between. The CDR3 contains 15 residues. Germline V gene sequence: CDR1 SGHDN, CDR2 FVKESK. The CDR3 loop is CASSQDIGRGHEQYF. DNA of the CDR3: TGTGCCAGCAGCCAAGATATTGGCCGAGGCCACGAGCAGTACTTC.

The chain uses TRBV27 and TRBJ2-7, with a weak D call TRBD1 (5 bases). V was cut by 4 bases and J by 7 bases, with 17 bases left in between. The CDR3 is made up of 14 amino acids. The germline gives CDR1 MNHEY, CDR2 SMNVEV (reference sequence). CDR3 nucleotides: TGTGCCAGCAGTTCACTCCCCGGACAAGGTGAGCAGTACTTC. It is translated as CASSSLPGQGEQYF.

This clone was seen more than once but under ten times. This chain connects TRBV30 to TRBJ1-1, with D possibly matching TRBD1 (6 bases). The germline CDR1 and CDR2 sequences are GTSNPN and SVGIG (reference sequence). Trimming removed 5 bases from V and 1 base from J, with 8 bases in between. The CDR3 runs to 12 residues. The CDR3: CAWGTQNTEAFF. The CDR3, as DNA: TGTGCCTGGGGGACACAGAACACTGAAGCTTTCTTT.

This chain links TRBV6-6 with TRBJ1-1, with TRBD1 matching 7 bases. V dropped 4 bases and J dropped 1; count of bases not matched to a gene: 9. This CDR3 contains 16 residues. Germline CDR1 is MNHNY and CDR2 is SVGAGI (reference sequence). CDR3 DNA: TGTGCCAGCAGTTTTTGGCCAGGGGGAAGGAACACTGAAGCTTTCTTT. Protein product: CASSFWPGGRNTEAFF.

The chain uses TRBV7-9 and TRBJ1-4; tentative D call: TRBD1 (6 bases). Germline V gives CDR1 SEHNR, CDR2 FQNEAQ (reference sequence). The CDR3 consists of 15 residues. Deletions cut 2 bases from V and 2 bases from J, with 9 bases between. In DNA, the CDR3 is TGTGCCAGCAGCTTAAGGACAGATACTAATGAAAAACTGTTTTTT. Amino acids: CASSLRTDTNEKLFF.

The rearrangement joins TRBV27 to TRBJ2-1; the match to TRBD2 covers 8 bases. Germline V CDR1 and CDR2: MNHEY, SMNVEV (reference sequence). This CDR3 is 16 amino acids long. J gave up 2 bases and V 2 bases, and 5 bases lay outside the gene matches. The CDR3 DNA reads TGTGCCAGCAGTTTACTGTTAGCGGGACCCTACAATGAGCAGTTCTTC. This gives the protein CASSLLLAGPYNEQFF.

The chain employs TRBV27 and TRBJ2-7; D unclear. This CDR3 is built from 15 residues. Per germline, CDR1 MNHEY and CDR2 SMNVEV (reference sequence). V was pared by 2 bases and J by 0 bases, with 11 bases between. CDR3 nucleotide sequence: TGTGCCAGCAGTTTAGGCCGAGTTAGCTCCTACGAGCAGTACTTC. This encodes CASSLGRVSSYEQYF.

The chain couples TRBV7-9 to TRBJ1-2; D might be TRBD1 (6 bases). This CDR3 has 15 residues. The germline V gene encodes CDR1 SEHNR and CDR2 FQNEAQ (reference sequence). V was clipped by 1 base and J by 6 bases, with 15 bases between them. This CDR3 reads CASSLDVAGVDGYTF. In DNA form, the CDR3 reads TGTGCCAGCAGCTTAGATGTGGCAGGGGTGGATGGCTACACCTTC.